This entry features one TCR beta chain sequence. This clonotype was observed a handful of times. The target of this receptor is not known. No base qualities exist here, and no much larger clone lies one base off it. The sample comes from a study of vaccination and CD4 T cells after COVID-19 (dated by TCRdb to between 2020 and 2023). About the study as a whole: Convalescent patients had a positive SARS-CoV-2 result on nasal swab PCR, and of these patients, some ten had mild disease and one had severe disease. Six males and four females were included in the convalescent cohort, with two Hispanic individuals, seven Caucasians, two Asians and one multiracial person represented. Each participant got two doses of either the Pfizer-BioNTech BNT162b2 vaccine (n=8) or the Moderna mRNA-1273 vaccine (n=2). Post-COVID blood samples from convalescent patients were collected a median of approximately 93 days after diagnosis, with a range of roughly 30 to 170 days. The time from the second vaccine dose to post-vaccine blood sampling had a median of 72 days and ranged from about 12 to 241 days. Overlapping spike peptide pools from SARS-CoV-2 and from the common cold coronaviruses HCoV-NL63, HCoV-OC43 and HCoV-229E were used as culture stimuli. Control cultures received a CEFX viral epitope pool as the positive control, an HIV-1 Nef peptide pool as the negative control, or no peptide. In 9 to 11 COVID-19 convalescent patients and several infection-naive healthy vaccine recipients, researchers compared the spike-specific CD4+ TCR repertoire from before mRNA vaccination with the repertoire from after. Summary of the overall study and its limitations: Relatively few convalescent patients were included in the study, and early timepoints after natural infection were not analyzed. In convalescent patients, a median 86.3% of post-vaccine SARS-CoV-2-reactive clones were detected only after vaccination, and vaccine-specific priming was suggested by this finding. Although the median number of SARS-CoV-2-reactive clonotypes went up from roughly 20 after infection to 38 after vaccination, the increase was not significant. Of the vaccine-specific clones found in convalescent patients, nearly all (304 of 307) were mono-reactive for SARS-CoV-2 spike instead of being cross-reactive with common cold coronaviruses.

Looking up the germline V gene (reference sequence) yields CDR1 DFQATT and CDR2 SNEGSKA. Including the terminal cysteine and phenylalanine, the CDR3 comprises 14 residues. The DNA shown is the 42-base CDR3, in frame from base 1. At the junction V is shortened by 4 bases and J by 4 bases, with 16 bases in between. Receptors were amplified or captured by PCR. DNA from cultured CD4+ T cells was subjected to TCR sequencing with the Oncomine TCR Beta short-read assay at the Johns Hopkins FTIC core. Genomic DNA was extracted from the cultured CD4+ T cells with the QIAamp micro DNA kit. Oncomine TCR Beta libraries made from cultured CD4+ T cells were pooled using unique dual indexes and sequenced on an Illumina iSeq 100. The source study handled its data this way. Non-productive sequences were removed, and CDR3s not starting with C, not ending with F or W, or shorter than 7 amino acids were discarded. Antigen-specific clonotypes were identified using the MANAFEST web application through comparison of peptide-stimulated wells with reference and other culture wells. To be called positive, a clone needed an FDR below 0.05, an odds ratio above 5, and a productive frequency above 0.1% in at least two of three replicate wells. Cross-reactive clonotypes were defined as significantly expanded in both SARS-CoV-2 spike wells and at least one common cold coronavirus spike condition. Levenshtein distances (stringdist) and unrooted phylogenetic trees (ape) in R version 3.6.1 were used to assess CDR3 homology. TCRdb handled the public reads itself, with Q25 trimming in fastp and clone calling in MiXCR, and kept productive beta chains. When rows share a CDR3 protein, they turn into one entry using the most common DNA and genes. These V and J calls originate from TCRdb's pipeline instead of the authors' own analysis. This sample has about 19,000 distinct CDR3 sequences in its table, and about two fifths of those were observed once. The top ten hold roughly 14% of the sample.

The intended sense of this specimen's treatment or condition label: roughly 10-day PBMC culture with coronavirus spike peptide pools or control peptides (ViraFEST assay). The ViraFEST assay, used in the study, expanded antigen-specific T cells with peptide pools and then identified the expanded clonotypes through TCR sequencing. The convalescent patients' positive SARS-CoV-2 PCR tests were from March to December 2020, which was before the Alpha, Beta and Delta variants emerged in the United States. Each well held 1.5 million to 2.5 million PBMCs cultured with approximately 9.2 ug/ml peptide pools in IMDM containing roughly 4.7% human AB serum and around 10 IU/ml IL-2. Half of the culture medium was replaced with fresh IL-2-containing medium on days 3 and 7. CD4+ T cells were isolated after approximately ten days of culture through negative selection using the EasySep CD4+ T cell isolation kit. Ficoll-Paque Plus gradient centrifugation was used to isolate PBMCs from whole blood, and the isolated PBMCs were then either used fresh or cryopreserved at -140C. Triplicate wells were generally used for each culture condition.

Input material: cultured CD4+ T cells from blood. The TCR was taken from a human donor with COVID-19. The chain employs TRBV20-1 and TRBJ2-5; the D segment could be TRBD1, given 6 matching bases. The nucleotides are TGCAGTGCTAAGAGGACAGATCTTATAGAGACCCAGTACTTC. Its protein is CSAKRTDLIETQYF.